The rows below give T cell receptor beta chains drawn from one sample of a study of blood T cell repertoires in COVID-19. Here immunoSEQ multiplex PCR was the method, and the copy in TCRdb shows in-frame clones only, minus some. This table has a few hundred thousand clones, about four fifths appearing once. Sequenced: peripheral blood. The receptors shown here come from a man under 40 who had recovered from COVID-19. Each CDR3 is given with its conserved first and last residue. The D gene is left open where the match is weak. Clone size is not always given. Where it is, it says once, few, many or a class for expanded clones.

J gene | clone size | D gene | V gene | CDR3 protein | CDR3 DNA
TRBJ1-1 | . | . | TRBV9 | CASSQTGHTEAFF | TGTGCCAGCAGTCAAACAGGGCACACTGAAGCTTTCTTT
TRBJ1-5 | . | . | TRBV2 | CASSEGSQGYSNQPQHF | TGTGCCAGCAGTGAAGGCTCGCAGGGGTATAGCAATCAGCCCCAGCATTTT
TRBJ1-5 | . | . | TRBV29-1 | CSVESAGQPQHF | TGCAGCGTTGAATCGGCGGGTCAGCCCCAGCATTTT
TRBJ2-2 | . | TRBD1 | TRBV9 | CASSVATAWDREVDNGELFF | TGTGCCAGCAGCGTAGCTACCGCTTGGGACAGGGAGGTGGACAACGGGGAGCTGTTTTTT
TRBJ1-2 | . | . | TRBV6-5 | CASSYSIVGGNYGYTF | TGTGCCAGCAGTTACTCGATCGTGGGGGGGAACTATGGCTACACCTTC
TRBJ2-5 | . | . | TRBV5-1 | CASSHGQTPYQETQYF | TGCGCCAGCAGCCATGGACAGACCCCGTACCAAGAGACCCAGTACTTC
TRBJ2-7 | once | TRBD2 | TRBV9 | CASSDGGERYEQYF | TGTGCCAGCAGCGACGGGGGGGAACGATACGAGCAGTACTTC
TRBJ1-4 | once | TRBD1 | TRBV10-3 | CASSSTGGLDEKLFF | TGTGCCAGCTCTTCGACAGGGGGCCTCGACGAAAAACTGTTTTTT
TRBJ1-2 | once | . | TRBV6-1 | CASSDPLDRLGGYTF | TGTGCCAGCAGTGACCCCTTGGACAGATTAGGCGGCTACACCTTC
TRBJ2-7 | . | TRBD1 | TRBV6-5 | CASSRPGQGKQQYF | TGTGCCAGCAGTAGGCCGGGACAGGGTAAGCAGCAGTACTTC
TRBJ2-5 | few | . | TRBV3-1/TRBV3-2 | CASSQRLGSYRETQYF | TGTGCCAGCAGCCAACGATTAGGGAGCTATCGCGAGACCCAGTACTTC
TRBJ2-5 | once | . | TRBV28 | CASSLAGLTQETQYF | TGTGCCAGCAGTTTGGCAGGACTCACCCAAGAGACCCAGTACTTC
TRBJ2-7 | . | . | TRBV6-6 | CASSFGIYEQYF | TGTGCCAGCAGCTTCGGGATTTACGAGCAGTACTTC
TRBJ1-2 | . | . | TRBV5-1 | CASSPDQGLVDGYTF | TGCGCCAGCAGCCCAGACCAGGGACTGGTGGATGGCTACACCTTC
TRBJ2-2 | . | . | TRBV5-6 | CASSSPGQWGRNTGELFF | TGTGCCAGCAGCTCTCCAGGACAATGGGGGCGGAACACCGGGGAGCTGTTTTTT
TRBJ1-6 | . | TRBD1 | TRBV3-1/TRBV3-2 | CASSQDSNRGRPLHF | TGTGCCAGCAGCCAAGATTCGAACAGGGGAAGGCCCCTCCACTTT
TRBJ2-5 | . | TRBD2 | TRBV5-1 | CASSSTGGGAAETQYF | TGCGCCAGCAGCTCCACGGGAGGGGGGGCTGCGGAGACCCAGTACTTC
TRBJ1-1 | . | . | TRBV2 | CASSRGSSTEAFF | TGTGCCAGCAGTCGAGGGAGTTCCACTGAAGCTTTCTTT
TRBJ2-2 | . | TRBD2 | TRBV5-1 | CASSLVGLANTGELFF | TGCGCCAGCAGCTTGGTGGGACTAGCTAACACCGGGGAGCTGTTTTTT
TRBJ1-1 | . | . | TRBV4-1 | CASSQDRNTEAFF | TGCGCCAGCAGCCAGGACAGAAACACTGAAGCTTTCTTT
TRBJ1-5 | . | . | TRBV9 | CASSAPGPNQPQHF | TGTGCCAGCAGTGCCCCGGGTCCCAATCAGCCCCAGCATTTT
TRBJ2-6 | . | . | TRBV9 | CASSVRGSGANVLTF | TGTGCCAGCAGCGTACGGGGCTCTGGGGCCAACGTCCTGACTTTC
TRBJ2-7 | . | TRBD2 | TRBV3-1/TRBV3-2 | CASSQDKRGAIKQYF | TGTGCCAGCAGCCAAGACAAGCGGGGGGCGATCAAGCAGTACTTC
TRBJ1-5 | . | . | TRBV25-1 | CASSQGSQNQPQHF | TGTGCCAGTTCACAGGGTAGCCAAAATCAGCCCCAGCATTTT
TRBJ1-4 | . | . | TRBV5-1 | CASSLGTALANEKLFF | TGCGCCAGCAGCTTGGGGACAGCTCTTGCTAATGAAAAACTGTTTTTT
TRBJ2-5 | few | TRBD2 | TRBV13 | CASSLESSGGLETQYF | TGTGCCAGCAGCTTAGAGTCTAGCGGGGGGTTGGAGACCCAGTACTTC
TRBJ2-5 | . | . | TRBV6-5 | CASSPWGGDQETQYF | TGTGCCAGCAGTCCGTGGGGCGGGGATCAAGAGACCCAGTACTTC
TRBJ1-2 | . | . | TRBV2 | CASSEYRLFTF | TGTGCCAGCAGTGAATACAGGTTGTTCACCTTC
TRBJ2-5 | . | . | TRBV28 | CASRSISGTRVQETQYF | TGTGCCAGCAGATCTATTTCCGGGACAAGAGTTCAAGAGACCCAGTACTTC
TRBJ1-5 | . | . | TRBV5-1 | CASSLVGASNQPQHF | TGCGCCAGCAGCTTGGTGGGGGCTAGCAATCAGCCCCAGCATTTT
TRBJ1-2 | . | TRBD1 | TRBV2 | CASSDGRTGLGGYTF | TGTGCCAGCAGTGATGGGAGGACAGGGTTGGGTGGCTACACCTTC
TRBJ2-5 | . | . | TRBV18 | CASSPESYSFQETQYF | TGTGCCAGCTCACCAGAAAGTTACAGCTTCCAAGAGACCCAGTACTTC
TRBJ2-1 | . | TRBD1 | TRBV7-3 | CASSILGPGQSIQFF | TGTGCCAGCAGCATTCTGGGGCCGGGACAGTCGATTCAGTTCTTC
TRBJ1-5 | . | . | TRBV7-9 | CASSLTGMSQPQHF | TGTGCCAGCAGCTTAACCGGGATGAGCCAGCCCCAGCATTTT
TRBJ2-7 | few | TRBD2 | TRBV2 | CASSESIAGIYEQYF | TGTGCCAGCAGTGAAAGCATAGCGGGGATCTACGAGCAGTACTTC
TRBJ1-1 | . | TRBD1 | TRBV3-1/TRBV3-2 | CASSSGQGDTEAFF | TGTGCCAGCAGCTCGGGACAGGGGGACACTGAAGCTTTCTTT
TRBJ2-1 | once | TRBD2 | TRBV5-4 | CASSLDLAGGVGEQFF | TGTGCCAGCAGCTTGGATCTAGCGGGGGGGGTCGGTGAGCAGTTCTTC
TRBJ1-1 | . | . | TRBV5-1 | CASRSGPMNTEAFF | TGCGCCAGCAGGTCAGGGCCCATGAACACTGAAGCTTTCTTT
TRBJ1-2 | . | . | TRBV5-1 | CASSLSPIRSAVGYTF | TGCGCCAGCAGCTTATCCCCTATAAGGTCTGCGGTGGGCTACACCTTC
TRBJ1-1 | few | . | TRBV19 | CASSISLNTEAFF | TGTGCCAGTAGTATATCGTTGAACACTGAAGCTTTCTTT
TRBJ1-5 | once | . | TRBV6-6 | CASTRGGRDQPQHF | TGTGCCAGCACCCGGGGGGGCCGGGATCAGCCCCAGCATTTT
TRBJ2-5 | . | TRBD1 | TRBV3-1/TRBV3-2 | CASSLSYRGETQYF | TGTGCCAGCAGCCTCTCCTACAGGGGTGAGACCCAGTACTTC
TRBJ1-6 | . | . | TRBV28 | CASSLGGRDLSPLHF | TGTGCCAGCAGTTTAGGGGGCCGGGACCTTTCACCCCTCCACTTT
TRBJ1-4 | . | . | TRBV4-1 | CASSPGDEKLFF | TGCGCCAGCAGCCCAGGGGATGAAAAACTGTTTTTT
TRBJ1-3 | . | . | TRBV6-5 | CASSSRQARSGNTIYF | TGTGCCAGCAGTTCACGACAGGCCCGCTCTGGAAACACCATATATTTT
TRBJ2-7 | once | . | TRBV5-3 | CARSFEPDSSYEQYF | TGTGCCAGAAGCTTCGAACCCGATAGCTCCTACGAGCAGTACTTC
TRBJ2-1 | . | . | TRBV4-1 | CASSQVPLSSYNEQFF | TGCGCCAGCAGCCAAGTACCGCTGAGCTCCTACAATGAGCAGTTCTTC
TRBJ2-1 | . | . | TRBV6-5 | CASNHRVYEQFF | TGTGCCAGCAATCACCGGGTGTATGAGCAGTTCTTC
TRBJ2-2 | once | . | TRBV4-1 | CASSQEFPPGEWDTGELFF | TGCGCCAGCAGCCAAGAGTTTCCGCCAGGGGAATGGGACACCGGGGAGCTGTTTTTT
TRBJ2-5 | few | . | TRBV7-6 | CASSSERGWTQYF | TGTGCCAGCAGCTCCGAACGGGGTTGGACCCAGTACTTC
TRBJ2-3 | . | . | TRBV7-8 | CASSPKSGTQYF | TGTGCCAGCAGCCCTAAGAGCGGTACGCAGTATTTT